Listed below are T cell receptor beta chains from one sample, sequenced in a study of blood T cell repertoires in COVID-19. The protocol was immunoSEQ multiplex PCR, while the TCRdb copy is restricted to in-frame clones and leaves out a portion. The table lists around 130,000 clones, approximately 84% of them singletons. The source material was peripheral blood. These receptors came from a woman between 45 and 60 years old who had recovered from COVID-19. CDR3s include the opening cysteine and the closing phenylalanine or tryptophan. The D gene is left open where the match is weak. Not all rows give a size; the values are once, few, many and, for expanded clones, a class.

TRBJ1-3 TRBV6-5 - once CASRILSGNTIYF TGTGCCAGCCGTATCCTTTCTGGAAACACCATATATTTT
TRBJ1-4 TRBV4-3 - - CASSQASRGATNEKLFF TGCGCCAGCAGCCAAGCGTCACGGGGTGCAACTAATGAAAAACTGTTTTTT
TRBJ2-7 TRBV7-2 TRBD2 - CASSLTSGAPSEQYF TGTGCCAGCAGCTTAACTAGCGGGGCTCCGAGCGAGCAGTACTTC
TRBJ1-4 TRBV15 TRBD1 - CATSSRSGQHGEKLFF TGTGCCACCAGCAGCAGATCGGGACAGCATGGGGAAAAACTGTTTTTT
TRBJ1-2 TRBV28 - - CASSFGRDNYGYTF TGTGCCAGCAGTTTCGGCAGGGATAACTATGGCTACACCTTC
TRBJ2-1 TRBV5-1 - - CASRIQGGAYNEQFF TGCGCCAGCAGAATTCAGGGGGGAGCTTACAATGAGCAGTTCTTC
TRBJ2-7 TRBV19 TRBD2 - CASSILAGASYEQYF TGTGCCAGTAGTATACTAGCGGGGGCGTCCTACGAGCAGTACTTC
TRBJ2-1 TRBV28 - - CASSLDFLTYNEQFF TGTGCCAGCAGTTTAGACTTCCTCACCTACAATGAGCAGTTCTTC
TRBJ2-7 TRBV29-1 TRBD2 - CSVAGTSYEQYF TGCAGCGTAGCCGGGACTAGCTACGAGCAGTACTTC
TRBJ2-1 TRBV15 - - CATSSQTSSYNEQFF TGTGCCACCAGCAGCCAGACAAGCTCCTACAATGAGCAGTTCTTC
TRBJ2-1 TRBV19 TRBD2 - CASSPGIAGEAEQFF TGTGCCAGTAGTCCGGGGATAGCGGGAGAGGCTGAGCAGTTCTTC